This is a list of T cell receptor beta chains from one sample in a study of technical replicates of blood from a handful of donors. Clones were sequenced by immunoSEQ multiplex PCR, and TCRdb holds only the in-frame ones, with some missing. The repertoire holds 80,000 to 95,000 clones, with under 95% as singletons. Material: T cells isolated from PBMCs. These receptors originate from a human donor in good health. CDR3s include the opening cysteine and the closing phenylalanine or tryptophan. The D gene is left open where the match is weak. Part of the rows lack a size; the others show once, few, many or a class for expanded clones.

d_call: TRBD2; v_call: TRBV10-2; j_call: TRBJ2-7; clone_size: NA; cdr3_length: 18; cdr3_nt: TGCGCCAGCAGTGAGAGGGGACTAGCGGGGGGGCGCGGATACGAGCAGTACTTC; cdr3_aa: CASSERGLAGGRGYEQYF
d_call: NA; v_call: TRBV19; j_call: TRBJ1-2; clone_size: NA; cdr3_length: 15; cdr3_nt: TGTGCCAGTAGACAGGGTTTTGGGTCTAACTATGGCTACACCTTC; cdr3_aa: CASRQGFGSNYGYTF
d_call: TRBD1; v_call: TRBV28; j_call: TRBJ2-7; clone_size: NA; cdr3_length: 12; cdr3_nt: TGTGCCAGCTGGGACAGGAACTACGAGCAGTACTTC; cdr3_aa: CASWDRNYEQYF
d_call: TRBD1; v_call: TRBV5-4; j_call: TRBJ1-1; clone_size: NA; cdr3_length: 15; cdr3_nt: TGTGCCAGCAGCTTGCGCGGCAGGGGGAGAACTGAAGCTTTCTTT; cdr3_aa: CASSLRGRGRTEAFF
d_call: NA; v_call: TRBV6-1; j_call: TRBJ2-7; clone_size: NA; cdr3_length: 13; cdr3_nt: TGTGCCAGCACAGGACAGCTCTCCTACGAGCAGTACTTC; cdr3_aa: CASTGQLSYEQYF
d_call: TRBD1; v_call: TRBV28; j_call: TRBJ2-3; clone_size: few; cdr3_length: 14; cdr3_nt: TGTGCCAGCAGAACCGGGACAGACACAGATACGCAGTATTTT; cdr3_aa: CASRTGTDTDTQYF
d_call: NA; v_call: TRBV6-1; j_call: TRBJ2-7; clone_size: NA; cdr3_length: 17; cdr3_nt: TGTGCCAGCAGTGAAGCGAAGGAAGGTAACAGATTATACGAGCAGTACTTC; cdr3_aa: CASSEAKEGNRLYEQYF
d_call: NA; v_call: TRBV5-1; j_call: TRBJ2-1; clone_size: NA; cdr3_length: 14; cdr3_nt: TGCGCCAGCAGCTTGGAGGGGAACCGGGGGGAGCAGTTCTTC; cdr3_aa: CASSLEGNRGEQFF
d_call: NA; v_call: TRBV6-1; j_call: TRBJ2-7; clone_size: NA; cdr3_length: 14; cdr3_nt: TGTGCCAGCGGTTTCTCCGGGACTGTATACGAGCAGTACTTC; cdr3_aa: CASGFSGTVYEQYF
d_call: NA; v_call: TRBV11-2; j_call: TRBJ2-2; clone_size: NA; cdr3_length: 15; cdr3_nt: TGTGCCAGCAGCGTCGGGACTCTAAACACCGGGGAGCTGTTTTTT; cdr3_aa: CASSVGTLNTGELFF
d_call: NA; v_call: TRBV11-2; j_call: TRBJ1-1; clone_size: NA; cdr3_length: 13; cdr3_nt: TGTGCCAGCAGCTTCTCAGGGAACACTGAAGCTTTCTTT; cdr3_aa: CASSFSGNTEAFF
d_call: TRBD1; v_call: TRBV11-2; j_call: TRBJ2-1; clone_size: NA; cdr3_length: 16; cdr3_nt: TGTGCCAGCAGCCTCCGGACAGGGGGCGCCTACAATGAGCAGTTCTTC; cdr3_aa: CASSLRTGGAYNEQFF
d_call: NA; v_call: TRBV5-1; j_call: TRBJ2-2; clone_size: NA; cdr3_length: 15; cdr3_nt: TGCGCCAGCAGCTTGGGTAGATCAACCTCCGGGGAGCTGTTTTTT; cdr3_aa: CASSLGRSTSGELFF
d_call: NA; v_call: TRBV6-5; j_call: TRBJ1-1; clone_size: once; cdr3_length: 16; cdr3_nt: TGTGCCAGCAGTTACGGAGGGATGCGTTTATACACTGAAGCTTTCTTT; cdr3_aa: CASSYGGMRLYTEAFF
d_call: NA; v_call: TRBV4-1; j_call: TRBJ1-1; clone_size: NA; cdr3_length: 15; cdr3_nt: TGCGCCAGCAGCCAGGTACACCTTGGAGCGGGGTCGGCTTTCTTT; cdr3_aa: CASSQVHLGAGSAFF
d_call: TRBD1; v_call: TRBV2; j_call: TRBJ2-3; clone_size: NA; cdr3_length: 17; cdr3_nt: TGTGCCAGCAGCGATTCGACAGGGTTTTCATCAACAGATACGCAGTATTTT; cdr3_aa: CASSDSTGFSSTDTQYF
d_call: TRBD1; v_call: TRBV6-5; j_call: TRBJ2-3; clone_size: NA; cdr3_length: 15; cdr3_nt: TGTGCCAGCAGTTCGACAGGGGCTGTGGAAGATACGCAGTATTTT; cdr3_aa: CASSSTGAVEDTQYF
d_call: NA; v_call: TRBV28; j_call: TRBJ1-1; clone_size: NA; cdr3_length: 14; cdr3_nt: TGTGCCAGCAGTCTTCAGGGTTTAGGCACTGAAGCTTTCTTT; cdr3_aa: CASSLQGLGTEAFF
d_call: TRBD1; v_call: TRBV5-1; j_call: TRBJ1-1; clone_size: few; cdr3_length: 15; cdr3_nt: TGCGCCAGCAACCGGGACAGGGGGCTGGGGACTGAAGCTTTCTTT; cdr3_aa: CASNRDRGLGTEAFF
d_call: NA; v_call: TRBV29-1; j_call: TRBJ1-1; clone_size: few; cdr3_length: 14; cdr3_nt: TGCAGCGTTGATGATCGCAGCGGGAACACTGAAGCTTTCTTT; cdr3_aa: CSVDDRSGNTEAFF
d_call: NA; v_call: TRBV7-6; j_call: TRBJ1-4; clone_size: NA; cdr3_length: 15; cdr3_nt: TGTGCCAGCAGTGAAGATCCGGGAGGAAATGAAAAACTGTTTTTT; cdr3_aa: CASSEDPGGNEKLFF
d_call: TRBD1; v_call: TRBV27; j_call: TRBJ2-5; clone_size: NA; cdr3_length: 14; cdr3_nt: TGTGCCAGCAGTACAACGAACAGGGGAGAGACCCAGTACTTC; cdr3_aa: CASSTTNRGETQYF
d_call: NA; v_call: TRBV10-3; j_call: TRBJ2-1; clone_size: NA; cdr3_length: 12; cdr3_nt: TGTGCCATCAGTGTACCCGGCAATGAGCAGTTCTTC; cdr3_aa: CAISVPGNEQFF
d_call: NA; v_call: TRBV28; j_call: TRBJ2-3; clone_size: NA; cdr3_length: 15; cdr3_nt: TGTGCCAGCAGTTTTGCGGGGGCTCCGACAACGCTGCAGTATTTT; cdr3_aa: CASSFAGAPTTLQYF
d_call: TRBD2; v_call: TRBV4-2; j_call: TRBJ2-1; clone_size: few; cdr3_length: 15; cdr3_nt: TGTGCCAGCAGCGTTAGCGGGAATGTTTACAATGAGCAGTTCTTC; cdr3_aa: CASSVSGNVYNEQFF
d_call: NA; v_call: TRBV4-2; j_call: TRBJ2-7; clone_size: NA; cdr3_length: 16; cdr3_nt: TGTGCCAGCAGCCAAGGAGGGTCTACCATCTCCTACGAGCAGTACTTC; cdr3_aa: CASSQGGSTISYEQYF
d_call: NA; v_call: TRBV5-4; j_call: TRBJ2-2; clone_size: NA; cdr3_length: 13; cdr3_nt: TGTGCCAGCAGCGCCGCGTTTGACGGGGAGCTGTTTTTT; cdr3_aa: CASSAAFDGELFF
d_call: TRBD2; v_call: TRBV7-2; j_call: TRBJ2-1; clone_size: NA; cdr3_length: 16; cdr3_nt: TGTGCCAGCAGCCCCGAGAGCGGGGACGACTACAATGAGCAGTTCTTC; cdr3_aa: CASSPESGDDYNEQFF
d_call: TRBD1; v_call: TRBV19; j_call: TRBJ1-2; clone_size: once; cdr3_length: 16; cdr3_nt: TGTGCCAGTAGTATTTGGACAGGGAAGCTAGTTTATGGCTACACCTTC; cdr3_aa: CASSIWTGKLVYGYTF
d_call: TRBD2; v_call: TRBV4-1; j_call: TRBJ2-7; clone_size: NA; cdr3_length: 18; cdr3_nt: TGCGCCAGCAGCCAAGATTCTTCCAGCGGGAGAATGATTTACGAGCAGTACTTC; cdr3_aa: CASSQDSSSGRMIYEQYF
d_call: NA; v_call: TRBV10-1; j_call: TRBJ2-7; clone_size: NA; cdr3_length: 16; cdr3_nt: TGCGCCAGCAGTGAGTCGAGGGGTAGCGGATCCTACGAGCAGTACTTC; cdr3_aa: CASSESRGSGSYEQYF
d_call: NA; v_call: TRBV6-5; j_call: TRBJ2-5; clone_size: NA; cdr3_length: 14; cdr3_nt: TGTGCCAGCAGTTACTCTGCCCGAGGCGAGACCCAGTACTTC; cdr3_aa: CASSYSARGETQYF
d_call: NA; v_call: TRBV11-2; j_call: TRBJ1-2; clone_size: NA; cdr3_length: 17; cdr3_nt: TGTGCCAGCAGCTTAGAACCGGGTGGCAGTGTAGACTATGGCTACACCTTC; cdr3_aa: CASSLEPGGSVDYGYTF
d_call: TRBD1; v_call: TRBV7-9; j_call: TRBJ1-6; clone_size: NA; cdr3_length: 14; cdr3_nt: TGTGCCAGCAGCTTCTACACAGGGGGTTCACCCCTCCACTTT; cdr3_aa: CASSFYTGGSPLHF
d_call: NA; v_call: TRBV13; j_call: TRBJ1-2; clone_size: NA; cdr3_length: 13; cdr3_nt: TGTGCCAGCAGCCCGGGGGGAACCTATGGCTACACCTTC; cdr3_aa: CASSPGGTYGYTF
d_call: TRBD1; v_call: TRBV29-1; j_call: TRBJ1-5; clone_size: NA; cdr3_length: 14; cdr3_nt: TGCAGCGTCGCCACTGGACAGGGGAATCAGCCCCAGCATTTT; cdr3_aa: CSVATGQGNQPQHF
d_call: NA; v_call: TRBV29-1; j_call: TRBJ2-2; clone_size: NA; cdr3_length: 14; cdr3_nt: TGCAGCGTCCCGCAGGGATTGCTAGCCGGGGAGCTGTTTTTT; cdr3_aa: CSVPQGLLAGELFF
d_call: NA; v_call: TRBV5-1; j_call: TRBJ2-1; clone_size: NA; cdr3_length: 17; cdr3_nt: TGCGCCAGCAGCTATCTCCCCCCGGAGGCTAGCGATAATGAGCAGTTCTTC; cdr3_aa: CASSYLPPEASDNEQFF
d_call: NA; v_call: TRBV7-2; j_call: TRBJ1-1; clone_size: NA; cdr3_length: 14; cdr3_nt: TGTGCCAGCAGCCTAATAGGCAGCGGACCGACGGCTTTCTTT; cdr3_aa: CASSLIGSGPTAFF
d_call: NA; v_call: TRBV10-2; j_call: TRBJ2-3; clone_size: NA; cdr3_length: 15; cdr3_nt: TGCGCCAGCCAGCATATAATACAGGAACCAGATACGCAGTATTTT; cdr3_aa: CASQHIIQEPDTQYF
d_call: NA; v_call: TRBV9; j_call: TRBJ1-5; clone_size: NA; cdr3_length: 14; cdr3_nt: TGTGCCAGCAGCGTAGAGGGGAGGTACGGGCCCCAGCATTTT; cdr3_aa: CASSVEGRYGPQHF
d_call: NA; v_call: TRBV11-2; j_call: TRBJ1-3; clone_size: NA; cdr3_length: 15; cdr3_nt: TGTGCCAGCAGCTCACGACGGGAGGGCAGAAACACCATATATTTT; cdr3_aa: CASSSRREGRNTIYF
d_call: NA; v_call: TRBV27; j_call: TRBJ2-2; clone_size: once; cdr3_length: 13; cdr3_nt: TGTGCCAGCAGTCTGTATAACACCGGGGAGCTGTTTTTT; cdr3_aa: CASSLYNTGELFF
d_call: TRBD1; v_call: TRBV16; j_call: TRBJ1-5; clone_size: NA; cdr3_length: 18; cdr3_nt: TGTGCCAGCAGCCAACCTTCTGTTGGGACAGAAGCCAATCAGCCCCAGCATTTT; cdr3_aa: CASSQPSVGTEANQPQHF
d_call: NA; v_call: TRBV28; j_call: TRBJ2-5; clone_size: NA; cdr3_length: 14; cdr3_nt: TGTGCCAGCACCCTGGGGGGGGCGGAAGAGACCCAGTACTTC; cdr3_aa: CASTLGGAEETQYF
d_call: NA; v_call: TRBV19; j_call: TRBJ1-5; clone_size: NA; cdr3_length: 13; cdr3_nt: TGTGCCAGTAGTATAGAAAGGAGTCAGCCCCAGCATTTT; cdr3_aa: CASSIERSQPQHF
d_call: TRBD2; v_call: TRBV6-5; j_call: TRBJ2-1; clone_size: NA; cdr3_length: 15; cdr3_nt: TGTGCCAGCAGTTACTCCCTAGCGGTCCACAATGAGCAGTTCTTC; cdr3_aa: CASSYSLAVHNEQFF